These 29 T cell receptor beta chains were all obtained from the same sample, sequenced in a study of T cells in Graves' hyperthyroidism and ophthalmopathy. RNA transcripts yielded amplified TCR beta CDR3 regions. HTBI primers drove first-round RT-PCR of the TCR CDR3. TCRdb reprocessed the multiplex PCR reads with MiXCR, giving one entry per CDR3 protein. The sample lists approximately 380,000 distinct CDR3 sequences; approximately 17% were seen once. The sequenced sample consisted of blood. Receptors were obtained from a man in his late teens or twenties with Graves' ophthalmopathy.

This chain links TRBV12-3 or TRBV12-4 with TRBJ1-2; D is unresolved. The ends were cut back, 3 bases at V and 8 bases at J, with 4 bases in the middle. The CDR3 covers 10 residues. CDR3 coding DNA: TGTGCCAGCAGTTTGGGAGGCTACACCTTC. This encodes CASSLGGYTF.

This clonotype was counted a few times. The V gene is TRBV6-1, the J gene TRBJ2-1; the match to TRBD1 covers 8 bases. The trim removed 5 bases at V and 7 bases at J, leaving 4 bases unmatched. Germline lookup yields CDR1 MNHNS and CDR2 SASEGT. The CDR3 has 13 residues. CDR3 protein: CASSRTGNNEQFF. DNA for the CDR3: TGTGCCAGCAGTAGGACAGGGAATAATGAGCAGTTCTTC.

This clonotype was observed many times. The chain couples TRBV28 to TRBJ2-7; 8 nucleotides match TRBD2. Germline V gives CDR1 MDHEN, CDR2 SYDVKM. The CDR3 spans 18 residues. V trimming: 6 bases; J trimming: 3 bases; junction bases outside the gene matches: 19. CDR3: CASSPTLDVAGTYYEQYF. The CDR3 nucleotides are TGTGCCAGCAGCCCTACCTTGGATGTAGCGGGGACATACTACGAGCAGTACTTC.

The sample holds a few counts of this clonotype. The chain couples TRBV19 to TRBJ1-1; a possible D gene is TRBD1 (6 bases). With 4 bases removed from V and 5 bases from J, the gap between germline ends came to 20 bases. The CDR3 sequence is 16 residues long. Germline CDR1 reads LNHDA; CDR2 reads SQIVND (reference sequence). The CDR3 sequence is CASSKGRAPGETEAFF. The CDR3 DNA sequence: TGTGCCAGTAGTAAAGGGCGGGCCCCAGGGGAGACTGAAGCTTTCTTT.

The J gene is TRBJ2-2, the V gene TRBV12-3 or TRBV12-4; 9 bases align to TRBD1. The CDR3 spans 15 residues. After removal of 2 bases from V and 4 bases from J, the junction contained 2 bases not matched to a gene. CDR3 sequence (DNA): TGTGCCAGCAGTTTATTGACAGGGGGCACCGGGGAGCTGTTTTTT. Its translation: CASSLLTGGTGELFF.

This rearrangement joins TRBV19 to TRBJ1-2; D is possibly TRBD1 (6 bases). The CDR3 length is 13 residues. From germline, CDR1 is LNHDA and CDR2 SQIVND (reference sequence). The V and J ends lost 10 bases and 4 bases respectively, with 16 bases between them. CDR3 region: CATRQASTYGYTF. CDR3 DNA sequence: TGTGCCACCCGACAGGCCTCAACCTATGGCTACACCTTC.

In this sample, this clonotype turned up many times. V usage is TRBV11-2 and J usage is TRBJ1-4, with D possibly matching TRBD1 (6 bases). The germline CDR1 and CDR2 sequences are SGHAT and FQNNGV. V was shortened by 7 bases and J by 7 bases, with 22 bases between the two germline ends. The CDR3 has 16 amino acids. CDR3 amino acids: CASKPQWGAAGEKLFF. The CDR3 nucleotides read TGTGCCAGCAAGCCCCAGTGGGGGGCGGCGGGTGAAAAACTGTTTTTT.

This clonotype was seen repeatedly, ten times or more. This chain joins TRBV2 and TRBJ2-1; TRBD2 aligns across 9 bases. After removal of 2 bases from V and 7 bases from J, the junction contained 6 bases not matched to a gene. The CDR3 contains 15 residues. From germline, CDR1 is SNHLY and CDR2 FYNNEI. The CDR3 nucleotides are TGTGCCAGCAGTGAACGCGGGGGGGCAACTAATGAGCAGTTCTTC. Its translation: CASSERGGATNEQFF.

This clonotype was seen repeatedly, ten times or more. The gene calls are TRBV27 and TRBJ2-7; D unclear. CDR3 size: 10 residues. Germline loops: CDR1 MNHEY, CDR2 SMNVEV (reference sequence). The V gene lost 8 bases and the J gene lost 3 bases, with 5 bases spanning the gap. CDR3 coding DNA: TGTGCCAGCGGATACTACGAGCAGTACTTC. Residues: CASGYYEQYF.

The rearrangement uses TRBV9 and TRBJ2-7, with unresolved D. The CDR3 extends over 15 amino acids. Per germline, CDR1 SGDLS and CDR2 YYNGEE. V lost 0 bases to trimming and J lost 3 bases, with 13 bases between them. CDR3 coding DNA: TGTGCCAGCAGCGTAGGACACCTCTCCCACTACGAGCAGTACTTC. Translated: CASSVGHLSHYEQYF.

Many counts were recorded for this clonotype. The J gene is TRBJ2-3, the V gene TRBV20-1; D unclear. Germline V gene data show CDR1 as DFQATT and CDR2 as SNEGSKA (reference sequence). This CDR3 is built from 16 residues. V lost 6 bases and J 6 bases, leaving 25 bases between the germline ends. CDR3: CSAPGPGTQKVDTQYF. Here the CDR3 DNA reads TGCAGTGCCCCCGGACCCGGCACCCAAAAAGTGGATACGCAGTATTTT.

This clonotype was picked up a small number of times. V and J are TRBV11-1 and TRBJ1-6; D is perhaps TRBD1 (6 bases). Germline V CDR1 and CDR2: SGHAT, FQDESV (reference sequence). The CDR3 sequence is 14 residues long. The V gene lost 5 bases and the J gene lost 9 bases, with 14 bases spanning the gap. The CDR3 nucleotides are TGTGCCAGCAGCCCACGGGGGGGCTTTTCACCCCTCCACTTT. Translation: CASSPRGGFSPLHF.

On this clonotype: It may be a read error: a sequence one base away is much more abundant. The chain employs TRBV12-3 or TRBV12-4 and TRBJ2-5, with D perhaps TRBD1 (6 bases). V lost 3 bases and J 1 base, leaving 15 bases between the germline ends. The CDR3 totals 16 residues. The CDR3 coding sequence is TGTGCCAGCAGTTTCAGAGGGGGTAATTGCCAAGAGACCCAGTACTTC. Encoded protein: CASSFRGGNCQETQYF.

The rearrangement uses TRBV11-1 and TRBJ2-5; D is undetermined. The CDR3 length is 13 residues. CDR1 is SGHAT, CDR2 FQDESV, per germline (reference sequence). V lost 9 bases, J lost 5 bases, and 16 bases lay in between. The CDR3 sequence is CASATAFWETQYF. CDR3 DNA sequence: TGTGCCAGTGCGACCGCTTTTTGGGAGACCCAGTACTTC. The variable domain in full, with the rest retrieved from reference TRBV11-1 and TRBJ2-5, is EAEVAQSPRYKITEKSQAVAFWCDPISGHATLYWYRQILGQGPELLVQFQDESVVDDSQLPKDRFSAERLKGVDSTLKIQPAELGDSAMYLCASATAFWETQYFGPGTRLLVL.

This chain connects TRBV27 to TRBJ1-6; D is unclear. This CDR3 has 13 residues. Germline V gene data show CDR1 as MNHEY and CDR2 as SMNVEV (reference sequence). Trimming shortened V by 3 bases and J by 5 bases, and 5 bases separated the two germline ends. CDR3 region: CASSFGHNSPLHF. CDR3 sequence (DNA): TGTGCCAGCAGTTTCGGGCATAATTCACCCCTCCACTTT.

This clonotype was recorded at least ten times. The gene calls are TRBV5-1 and TRBJ1-2, with a tentative D call TRBD1 (6 bases). V gave up 2 bases and J gave up 4 bases, with 12 bases separating them. The CDR3 spans 14 residues. Germline V gene sequence: CDR1 SGHRS, CDR2 YFSETQ. This chain's CDR3 is CASSLQGIAYGYTF. The CDR3 coding sequence is TGCGCCAGCAGCTTACAGGGTATCGCCTATGGCTACACCTTC.

In its sample, this clonotype was seen a few times. The rearrangement links TRBV2 to TRBJ2-3, with 10 bases fitting TRBD2. There are 15 residues in the CDR3. V was pared by 9 bases and J by 2 bases, with 8 bases of the junction left unmatched. Germline V gene lookup returns CDR1 SNHLY and CDR2 FYNNEI. For the CDR3, the DNA is TGTGCCAGGCCCGCTAGCGGGGGAACCACAGATACGCAGTATTTT. Encoded protein: CARPASGGTTDTQYF.

The chain employs TRBV28 and TRBJ2-2; weak D call: TRBD2 (6 bases). With 6 bases removed from V and 7 bases from J, the gap between germline ends came to 12 bases. The CDR3 is made up of 13 amino acids. Germline-derived CDR1 and CDR2 are MDHEN and SYDVKM. CDR3 sequence (DNA): TGTGCCAGCAGACCCCCCGGGGGCGGGGAGCTGTTTTTT. Its protein product is CASRPPGGGELFF.

The chain joins TRBV6-9 to TRBJ1-1; D is perhaps TRBD1 (6 bases). This CDR3 has 16 amino acids. Germline lookup yields CDR1 MNHGY and CDR2 SVAAGI. With 3 bases removed from V and 4 bases from J, the gap between germline ends came to 18 bases. The CDR3 DNA sequence: TGTGCCAGCAGTTACGATTTCGGGGGCTTGGGCACTGAAGCTTTCTTT. Its protein is CASSYDFGGLGTEAFF.

The chain uses TRBV12-3 or TRBV12-4 and TRBJ2-1, with 11 bases fitting TRBD2. The CDR3 is 15 residues long. J lost 8 bases, V lost 4 bases, and 7 bases had no gene match. This CDR3 reads CASSSTGTSGDEQFF. In DNA form, the CDR3 reads TGTGCCAGCAGTTCCACCGGGACTAGCGGTGATGAGCAGTTCTTC.

As to this clonotype: A much larger clone lies one base from this, so it may be a read error. The chain employs TRBV3-1 and TRBJ1-1; D is uncertain. Germline loops: CDR1 LGHDT, CDR2 YNNKEL (reference sequence). The CDR3 loop spans 12 amino acids. The V end lost 0 bases, the J end lost 11 bases, and 10 bases lay between the germline ends. Here the CDR3 DNA reads TGTGCCAGCAGCCAAGACCAGATGATGGCTTTCTTT. Protein sequence: CASSQDQMMAFF.

The V and J genes are TRBV5-1 and TRBJ2-1; D is possibly TRBD1 or TRBD2 (5 bases each). In germline, CDR1 is SGHRS, CDR2 YFSETQ. Trimming removed 0 bases from V and 5 bases from J, with 12 bases in between. The CDR3 sequence is 15 residues long. The CDR3 region is CASSLVGRSDNEQFF. CDR3 in DNA: TGCGCCAGCAGCTTGGTGGGACGTTCGGACAATGAGCAGTTCTTC.

This clonotype was detected ten times or more. The chain recombines TRBV5-1 with TRBJ2-3; D perhaps matches TRBD2 (6 bases). The V end was cut by 6 bases, the J end by 1 base, with 12 bases between. The CDR3 length is 14 residues. Germline-derived CDR1 and CDR2 are SGHRS and YFSETQ. The CDR3 loop is CASNPGGGTDTQYF. CDR3 in DNA: TGCGCCAGCAACCCCGGGGGAGGCACAGATACGCAGTATTTT.

This clonotype was found many times. CDR3 coding DNA: TGTGCCAGCAATTCCGGGCAGCCGATGAACACTGAAGCTTTCTTT. Protein product: CASNSGQPMNTEAFF. The rearrangement uses TRBV12-3 or TRBV12-4 and TRBJ1-1; no reliable D call. Trimming pared 7 bases from V and 0 bases from J, leaving 15 bases between. This CDR3 comprises 15 residues.

The chain uses TRBV5-1 and TRBJ2-1; no firm D call. The V gene's germline CDR1 is SGHRS and CDR2 YFSETQ. Trimming removed 0 bases from V and 5 bases from J, with 6 bases in between. CDR3 size: 13 residues. CDR3 bases: TGCGCCAGCAGCTTGGAACTTCACAATGAGCAGTTCTTC. Its protein product is CASSLELHNEQFF.

This rearrangement joins TRBV20-1 to TRBJ1-4; D uncertain. The length of the CDR3 is 13 residues. CDR1 DFQATT and CDR2 SNEGSKA come from the germline V gene (reference sequence). Trimming pared 1 base from V and 1 base from J, leaving 4 bases between. In DNA form, the CDR3 reads TGCAGTGCTAGAGCGGGAACTAATGAAAAACTGTTTTTT. The encoded protein is CSARAGTNEKLFF.

This clonotype occurred many times. The CDR3 sequence: CASSQTRTGKETQYF. The CDR3 bases are TGTGCCAGCAGCCAGACCAGGACAGGAAAAGAGACCCAGTACTTC. The genes are TRBV28 and TRBJ2-5, with 7 bases matching TRBD1. CDR1 and CDR2 (germline): MDHEN, SYDVKM. V lost 6 bases to trimming and J lost 3 bases; unmatched junction nucleotides: 10. The CDR3 length is 15 residues.

This clonotype has at least ten counts. This rearrangement joins TRBV6-1 to TRBJ2-7; 8 bases line up with TRBD2. This CDR3 spans 15 amino acids. V dropped 7 bases and J dropped 2; count of bases not matched to a gene: 10. Germline V gene lookup returns CDR1 MNHNS and CDR2 SASEGT. This CDR3 reads CASKAGESRTYEQYF. The CDR3 nucleotides are TGTGCCAGCAAAGCGGGGGAGTCGAGAACCTACGAGCAGTACTTC.

This clonotype has ten or more counts. This rearrangement joins TRBV11-2 to TRBJ2-3; D unresolved. This CDR3 is built from 13 residues. V lost 4 bases to trimming and J lost 6 bases, with 11 bases between them. Germline V gene data show CDR1 as SGHAT and CDR2 as FQNNGV. Here the CDR3 reads CASSSYVVDTQYF. The CDR3 DNA sequence: TGTGCCAGCAGCTCTTACGTTGTGGATACGCAGTATTTT.